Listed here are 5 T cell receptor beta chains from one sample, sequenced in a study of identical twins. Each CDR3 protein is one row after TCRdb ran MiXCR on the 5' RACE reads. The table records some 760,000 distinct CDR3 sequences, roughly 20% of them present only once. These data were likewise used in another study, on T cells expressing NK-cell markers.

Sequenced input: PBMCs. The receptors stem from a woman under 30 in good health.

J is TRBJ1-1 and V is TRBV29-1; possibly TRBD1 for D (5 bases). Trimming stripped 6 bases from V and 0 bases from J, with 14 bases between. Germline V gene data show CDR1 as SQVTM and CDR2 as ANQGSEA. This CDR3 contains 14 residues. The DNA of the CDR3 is TGCAGCGTCCGACTTGACAGATTGAACACTGAAGCTTTCTTT. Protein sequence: CSVRLDRLNTEAFF. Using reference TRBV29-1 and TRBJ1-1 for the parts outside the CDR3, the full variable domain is SAVISQKPSRDICQRGTSLTIQCQVDSQVTMMFWYRQQPGQSLTLIATANQGSEATYESGFVIDKFPISRPNLTFSTLTVSNMSPEDSSIYLCSVRLDRLNTEAFFGQGTRLTVV.

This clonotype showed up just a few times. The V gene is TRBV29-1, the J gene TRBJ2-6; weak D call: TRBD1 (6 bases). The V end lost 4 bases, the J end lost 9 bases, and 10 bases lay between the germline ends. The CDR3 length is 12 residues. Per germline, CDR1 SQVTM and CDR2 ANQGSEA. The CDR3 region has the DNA TGCAGCGTTGTCAGGGGAGACAACGTCCTGACTTTC. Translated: CSVVRGDNVLTF.

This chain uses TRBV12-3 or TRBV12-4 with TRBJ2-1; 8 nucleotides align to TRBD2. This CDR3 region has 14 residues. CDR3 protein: CASRGGLVIDEQFF. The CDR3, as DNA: TGTGCTTCCCGGGGGGGACTAGTAATCGATGAGCAGTTCTTC.

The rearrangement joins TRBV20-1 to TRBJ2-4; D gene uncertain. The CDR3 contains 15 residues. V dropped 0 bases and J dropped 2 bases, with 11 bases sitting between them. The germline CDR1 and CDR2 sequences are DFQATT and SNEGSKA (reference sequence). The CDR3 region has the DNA TGCAGTGCTAGAGAGCTTAAGAGTCCCAAAAACATTCAGTACTTC. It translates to CSARELKSPKNIQYF.

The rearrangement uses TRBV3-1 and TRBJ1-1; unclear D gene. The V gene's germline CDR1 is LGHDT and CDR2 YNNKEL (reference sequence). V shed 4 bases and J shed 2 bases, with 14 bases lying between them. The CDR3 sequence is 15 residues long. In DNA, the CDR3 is TGTGCCAGCAGCCTCCAACCGGGCTCCAACACTGAAGCTTTCTTT. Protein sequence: CASSLQPGSNTEAFF. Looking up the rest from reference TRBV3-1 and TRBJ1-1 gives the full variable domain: DTAVSQTPKYLVTQMGNDKSIKCEQNLGHDTMYWYKQDSKKFLKIMFSYNNKELIINETVPNRFSPKSPDKAHLNLHINSLELGDSAVYFCASSLQPGSNTEAFFGQGTRLTVV.